The clone carrying this T cell receptor (beta chain) has a single count. The antigen is undetermined. This entry belongs to a study of shared clonotypes between healthy human individuals. Study-level results: An expected dependence of interdonor clonotype sharing on sequencing depth was noted. Donors were few, which limited the genetic and exposure-history diversity represented.

V lost 4 bases to trimming and J lost 6 bases, with 14 bases between them. Germline CDR1 and CDR2: SGHRS and YFSETQ. CDR3 length: 13 residues. The authors distributed each subset's genomic DNA evenly over several immunoSEQ plates. Among the unsorted PBMC samples, replicate PCRs used roughly 300 ng DNA, 25,000 to 35,000 T cell genomes. Measured with immunoSEQ multiplex PCR; TCRdb has only the in-frame clones, and not every one. The sample includes a few hundred thousand clones, 70% to 80% of them seen just once. Material: PBMCs. The clonotype originates from a woman in her 40s in good health. Some clones in this sample may be carry-over from other donors' samples. The V and J genes are TRBV5-1 and TRBJ2-7; D might be TRBD2 (6 bases). The CDR3 DNA is TGCGCCAGCAGCACGGGACTCCCCCTCGAGCAGTACTTC. Encoded protein: CASSTGLPLEQYF.